These 15 T cell receptor beta chains came from one sample sequenced in a study of blood T cell repertoires in COVID-19. The method was immunoSEQ multiplex PCR; TCRdb's version includes in-frame clones alone and lacks a portion of them. The repertoire consists of over 200,000 clones, with about 90% occurring once and the leading ten covering 4%. Sample: PBMCs or T cells enriched from blood (not recorded which). These receptors all stem from a young woman with acute COVID-19.

The chain is built from TRBV19 and TRBJ1-2; a weak D match, TRBD1 (5 bases). Germline V lookup: CDR1 LNHDA, CDR2 SQIVND (reference sequence). Trimming shortened V by 5 bases and J by 5 bases, and 9 bases separated the two germline ends. The CDR3 is 12 residues long. CDR3 bases: TGTGCCAGTAGTCCGACAGTTTATGGCTACACCTTC. This encodes CASSPTVYGYTF.

This clone was recorded a few times. This chain connects TRBV5-1 to TRBJ1-2, with 10 positions matching TRBD1. The CDR3 sequence is 15 residues long. From germline, CDR1 is SGHRS and CDR2 YFSETQ. The V and J ends lost 4 bases and 9 bases, in that order; junction bases with no gene match: 12. The CDR3 sequence is CASSPTGTGVLSYTF. The CDR3 nucleotides are TGCGCCAGCAGCCCCACCGGGACAGGGGTCTTGAGCTACACCTTC.

This clone was found once. The CDR3 bases are TGTGCCAGCAGCCTTACTAGCCTGAACACCGGGGAGCTGTTTTTT. Its translation: CASSLTSLNTGELFF. The V call is TRBV9, the J call TRBJ2-2; D may be TRBD2 (6 bases). Trimming left V 4 bases short and J 1 base short, with 11 bases between. The CDR3 is 15 amino acids. Germline V CDR1 and CDR2: SGDLS, YYNGEE.

This clone has a handful of counts. This chain connects TRBV30 to TRBJ1-4; D might be TRBD1 (5 bases). Germline values: CDR1 GTSNPN, CDR2 SVGIG (reference sequence). The V end lost 2 bases, the J end lost 4 bases, and 14 bases lay between the germline ends. The CDR3 runs to 15 residues. The CDR3 sequence is CAWSPPDRYNEKLFF. For the CDR3, the DNA is TGTGCCTGGAGTCCCCCCGACAGATATAATGAAAAACTGTTTTTT.

The chain couples TRBV2 to TRBJ1-5, with D perhaps TRBD1 (6 bases). CDR1 and CDR2 (germline): SNHLY, FYNNEI. Trimming removed 7 bases from V and 0 bases from J, with 13 bases in between. The CDR3 totals 15 residues. This CDR3 is CASKGEYNSNQPQHF. DNA of the CDR3: TGTGCCAGCAAGGGGGAATATAATAGCAATCAGCCCCAGCATTTT.

The chain has TRBV6-4 and TRBJ2-3; D not certain. Germline V CDR1 and CDR2: MRHNA, SNTAGT. V was cut by 4 bases and J by 5 bases, with 10 bases left in between. The CDR3 runs to 13 residues. In DNA, the CDR3 is TGTGCCAGCAGTGCCACCGGTTTAGATACGCAGTATTTT. It encodes CASSATGLDTQYF.

The count of this clone is one. The chain joins TRBV19 to TRBJ1-5, with 11 bases fitting TRBD1. Germline CDR1 is LNHDA and CDR2 is SQIVND (reference sequence). The ends lost 5 bases at V and 2 bases at J; junction bases unmatched: 14. This CDR3 comprises 19 residues. The CDR3 sequence is CASSVTNRDRGFGNQPQHF. The CDR3 DNA follows: TGTGCCAGTAGTGTAACCAACCGGGACAGGGGGTTTGGCAATCAGCCCCAGCATTTT.

The chain uses TRBV19 and TRBJ2-2; a possible D gene is TRBD2 (6 bases). The V end lost 0 bases, the J end lost 8 bases, and 13 bases lay between the germline ends. This CDR3 contains 15 residues. The V gene's germline CDR1 is LNHDA and CDR2 SQIVND (reference sequence). For the CDR3, the DNA is TGTGCCAGTAGTATAGATGGGACTCCTGGGGGGGAGCTGTTTTTT. It specifies CASSIDGTPGGELFF.

The sample holds one count of this clone. The chain joins TRBV6-5 to TRBJ2-1, with D perhaps TRBD2 (7 bases). From germline, CDR1 is MNHEY and CDR2 SVGAGI. With 5 bases removed from V and 4 bases from J, the gap between germline ends came to 15 bases. The CDR3 has 15 residues. CDR3 coding DNA: TGTGCCAGCAGTACCTCGGGGGGCCCTTACAATGAGCAGTTCTTC. Encoded protein: CASSTSGGPYNEQFF.

The sample holds a few counts of this clone. The chain links TRBV29-1 to TRBJ1-4; D not certain. CDR1 SQVTM and CDR2 ANQGSEA come from the germline V gene. Trimming pared 6 bases from V and 0 bases from J, leaving 14 bases between. The CDR3 has 15 residues. CDR3: CSVVDSEPTNEKLFF. The CDR3 DNA follows: TGCAGCGTGGTAGACTCAGAGCCAACTAATGAAAAACTGTTTTTT.

This sequence joins TRBV2 and TRBJ1-1; D is undetermined. CDR1 is SNHLY and CDR2 is FYNNEI in the germline V gene. V gave up 6 bases and J gave up 4 bases, with 12 bases separating them. The CDR3 covers 13 residues. The DNA of the CDR3 is TGTGCCAGCAGGGTGACAACTAGCACTGAAGCTTTCTTT. Translation: CASRVTTSTEAFF.

V is TRBV2 and J is TRBJ1-5; D not resolved. Trimming took 8 bases from V and 3 from J, leaving 11 bases between them. The CDR3 has 13 amino acids. Germline assignment: CDR1 SNHLY and CDR2 FYNNEI. CDR3 coding DNA: TGTGCCAGCGGTAGCGGTGTCAATCAGCCCCAGCATTTT. Protein sequence: CASGSGVNQPQHF.

This clone was observed a single time. The rearrangement joins TRBV6-5 to TRBJ2-1, with a weak D call TRBD1 (6 bases). The germline V gene encodes CDR1 MNHEY and CDR2 SVGAGI. The CDR3 is 14 residues long. With 6 bases removed from V and 2 bases from J, the gap between germline ends came to 11 bases. CDR3 sequence: CASRGNRAYNEQFF. In DNA form, the CDR3 reads TGTGCCAGCAGGGGGAACAGGGCCTACAATGAGCAGTTCTTC.

The J gene is TRBJ1-2, the V gene TRBV7-2, with a tentative D call TRBD1 (6 bases). Looked up from germline, CDR1 is SGHTA and CDR2 is FQGNSA. There are 13 residues in the CDR3. Trimming cost V 5 bases and J 8 bases, with 15 bases left between them. The CDR3 nucleotides read TGTGCCAGCAGCGAAGACAGGCTTAGAGGCTACACCTTC. As protein: CASSEDRLRGYTF.

CDR3 in DNA: TGTGCCAGCAGCTCCGGGGGGGGCAATGAGCAGTTCTTC. It specifies CASSSGGGNEQFF. The rearrangement uses TRBV9 and TRBJ2-1; 8 bases are shared with TRBD2. Germline V gene sequence: CDR1 SGDLS, CDR2 YYNGEE. Trimming removed 4 bases from V and 6 bases from J; junction bases left unmatched: 3. The CDR3 contains 13 residues.